These T cell receptor beta chains were read from a single sample in a study of CD8+CD57+ T cells in acquired aplastic anemia. Each CDR3 protein is one row after TCRdb ran MiXCR on the reads. The table shows roughly 180,000 distinct CDR3 sequences, with over 60% occurring only once. Sequenced: sorted CD4+, CD8+, or CD8+CD57+ T cells (not recorded which) from PBMCs. All receptors derive from a human donor with severe aplastic anemia or a healthy control (not recorded which). Each CDR3 is given with its conserved first and last residue. The order of the fields is J gene, D gene, V gene, clone size, CDR3 protein, CDR3 DNA. D genes are given only for firm matches. Where a row states a size, it is once, few, many or the class of an expanded clone; other rows omit it.

j_gene: TRBJ2-7; d_gene: TRBD1; v_gene: TRBV20-1; abundance: few; CDR3aa: CSARPRDSGRYEQYF; CDR3nt: TGCAGTGCTAGACCTCGGGACAGCGGTCGTTACGAGCAGTACTTC
j_gene: TRBJ2-7; d_gene: TRBD1; v_gene: TRBV4-1; abundance: many; CDR3aa: CASSPDRGLYEQYF; CDR3nt: TGCGCCAGCAGTCCCGACAGGGGGCTCTACGAGCAGTACTTC
j_gene: TRBJ2-7; d_gene: .; v_gene: TRBV12-3/TRBV12-4; abundance: .; CDR3aa: CASSFRGATLYEQYF; CDR3nt: TGTGCCAGCAGTTTTCGGGGGGCAACTCTCTACGAGCAGTACTTC
j_gene: TRBJ1-5; d_gene: .; v_gene: TRBV2; abundance: .; CDR3aa: CASSEEAGMIGGQPQHF; CDR3nt: TGTGCCAGCAGTGAAGAGGCAGGGATGATAGGGGGTCAGCCCCAGCATTTT
j_gene: TRBJ1-6; d_gene: .; v_gene: TRBV30; abundance: many; CDR3aa: CAWSAPPYNSPLHF; CDR3nt: TGTGCCTGGAGTGCCCCTCCCTATAATTCACCCCTCCACTTT
j_gene: TRBJ1-5; d_gene: .; v_gene: TRBV10-2; abundance: .; CDR3aa: CASRGAGSNQPQHF; CDR3nt: TGCGCCAGCAGGGGGGCAGGCAGCAATCAGCCCCAGCATTTT
j_gene: TRBJ2-7; d_gene: .; v_gene: TRBV7-2; abundance: few; CDR3aa: CASSLALYEQYF; CDR3nt: TGTGCCAGCAGCTTAGCGCTATACGAGCAGTACTTC
j_gene: TRBJ2-2; d_gene: .; v_gene: TRBV24-1; abundance: .; CDR3aa: CATSSIWDTGELFF; CDR3nt: TGTGCCACCAGCTCAATATGGGACACCGGGGAGCTGTTTTTT
j_gene: TRBJ2-4; d_gene: .; v_gene: TRBV2; abundance: many; CDR3aa: CASRDGGAKNIQYF; CDR3nt: TGTGCCAGCAGAGATGGGGGTGCCAAAAACATTCAGTACTTC
j_gene: TRBJ2-7; d_gene: .; v_gene: TRBV7-9; abundance: .; CDR3aa: CASSLSGLGEQYF; CDR3nt: TGTGCCAGCAGCTTATCAGGGTTAGGGGAGCAGTACTTC
j_gene: TRBJ2-1; d_gene: TRBD2; v_gene: TRBV7-8; abundance: .; CDR3aa: CASSLKASGVGYNEQFF; CDR3nt: TGTGCCAGCAGCTTAAAGGCTAGCGGGGTCGGGTACAATGAGCAGTTCTTC
j_gene: TRBJ2-3; d_gene: .; v_gene: TRBV7-3; abundance: .; CDR3aa: CASSSRPLDTQYF; CDR3nt: TGTGCCAGCAGCTCCCGTCCTCTGGATACGCAGTATTTT
j_gene: TRBJ2-1; d_gene: TRBD1; v_gene: TRBV6-5; abundance: few; CDR3aa: CASSPTGGSSHEQFF; CDR3nt: TGTGCCAGCAGCCCAACAGGGGGCTCATCCCATGAGCAGTTCTTC
j_gene: TRBJ1-2; d_gene: .; v_gene: TRBV29-1; abundance: .; CDR3aa: CSVGEGMGGYTF; CDR3nt: TGCAGCGTTGGCGAGGGAATGGGGGGCTACACCTTC
j_gene: TRBJ2-7; d_gene: TRBD1; v_gene: TRBV27; abundance: many; CDR3aa: CASSHAGGSSYEQYF; CDR3nt: TGTGCCAGCAGTCACGCAGGGGGTAGCTCCTACGAGCAGTACTTC